These 6 T cell receptor beta chains share one sample of origin, sequenced in a study of PD-1 blockade in classical Hodgkin lymphoma. Sequencing was performed with immunoSEQ multiplex PCR; in TCRdb, only in-frame clones are kept and a portion is missing. The table has tens of thousands of clones, roughly 90% seen once; the top ten hold roughly 9.1%. Autologous stem cell transplantation was followed by relapse in every patient, and brentuximab vedotin exposure varied. The specimen was peripheral blood mononuclear cells (PBMCs), collected at baseline. The origin of the receptors is a human donor with classical Hodgkin lymphoma.

The rearrangement links TRBV4-2 to TRBJ2-7; TRBD2 matches 10 bases. The CDR3 spans 16 residues. Looked up from germline, CDR1 is LGHNA and CDR2 is YNFKEQ. Losses at the gene ends were 2 bases for V and 3 bases for J; bases not matched to a gene: 7. The CDR3 region is CASSQPGLASDYEQYF. The CDR3 region has the DNA TGTGCCAGCAGCCAACCGGGACTAGCGAGCGACTACGAGCAGTACTTC.

The rearrangement uses TRBV27 and TRBJ1-2; D not resolved. This CDR3 has 18 amino acids. Trimming removed 5 bases at V and 0 bases at J, with 22 bases between. CDR1 is MNHEY, CDR2 SMNVEV, per germline (reference sequence). CDR3 sequence reads: CASSPTRANAGANYGYTF. The DNA for the CDR3 is TGTGCCAGCAGTCCGACAAGGGCCAACGCGGGAGCTAACTATGGCTACACCTTC.

The chain links TRBV5-1 to TRBJ2-1; 7 positions agree with TRBD2. This CDR3 has 16 amino acids. V dropped 0 bases and J dropped 0; count of bases not matched to a gene: 3. The V gene's germline CDR1 is SGHRS and CDR2 YFSETQ. CDR3 in amino acids: CASSLEGGSSYNEQFF. CDR3 coding DNA: TGCGCCAGCAGCTTGGAGGGCGGGAGCTCCTACAATGAGCAGTTCTTC.

There are a few counts of this clone. The chain employs TRBV6-5 and TRBJ2-2, with TRBD1 identical over 9 bases. V gave up 10 bases and J gave up 5 bases; unmatched junction bases: 5. The CDR3 length is 13 residues. CDR1 is MNHEY and CDR2 is SVGAGI in the germline V gene. CDR3 region: CATRQGETGELFF. CDR3 coding DNA: TGTGCCACACGACAGGGGGAAACCGGGGAGCTGTTTTTT.

Judged by abundance, this clone is medium-sized. This sequence joins TRBV4-3 and TRBJ1-6, with 11 positions matching TRBD1. This CDR3 comprises 17 residues. The trim removed 4 bases at V and 9 bases at J, leaving 11 bases unmatched. Germline V CDR1 and CDR2: LGHNA, YSLEER. CDR3 region: CASSPAVPGQGGSPLHF. CDR3 bases: TGCGCCAGCAGCCCCGCGGTCCCGGGACAGGGGGGTTCACCCCTCCACTTT.

This clone was counted between two and nine times. V usage is TRBV18 and J usage is TRBJ2-2, with a possible D match to TRBD2 (7 bases). Germline V lookup: CDR1 KGHSH, CDR2 LQKENI. V gave up 3 bases and J gave up 2 bases, with 16 bases separating them. The CDR3 loop spans 17 amino acids. The CDR3: CASSPLAGATNTGELFF. The CDR3 region has the DNA TGTGCCAGCTCACCTCTCGCGGGGGCCACCAACACCGGGGAGCTGTTTTTT.